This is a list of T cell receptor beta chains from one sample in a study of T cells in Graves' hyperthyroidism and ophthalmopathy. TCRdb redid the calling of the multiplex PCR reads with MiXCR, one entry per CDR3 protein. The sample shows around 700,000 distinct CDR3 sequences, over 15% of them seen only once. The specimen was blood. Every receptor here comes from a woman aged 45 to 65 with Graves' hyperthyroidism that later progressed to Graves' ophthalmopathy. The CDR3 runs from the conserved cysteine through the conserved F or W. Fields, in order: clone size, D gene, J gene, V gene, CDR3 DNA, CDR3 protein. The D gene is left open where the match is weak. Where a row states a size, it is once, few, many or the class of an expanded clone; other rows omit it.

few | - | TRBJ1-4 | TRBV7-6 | TGTGCCAGCAGCCCCCGCACGGGGCAAGAAAAACTGTTTTTT | CASSPRTGQEKLFF
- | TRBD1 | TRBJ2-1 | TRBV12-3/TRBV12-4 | TGTGCCAGCAGGACTGACAGGGGGGAATACAATGAGCAGTTCTTC | CASRTDRGEYNEQFF
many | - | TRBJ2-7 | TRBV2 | TGTGCCAGCGATCCGTACGCGGGGGCTCTAGAGCAGTACTTC | CASDPYAGALEQYF
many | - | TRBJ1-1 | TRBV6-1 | TGTGCCAGCAGCTACACGGGGAGATATACTGAAGCTTTCTTT | CASSYTGRYTEAFF
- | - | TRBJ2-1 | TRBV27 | TGTGCCAGCAGCCTAGCAGGGCTAGATGAGCAGTTCTTC | CASSLAGLDEQFF
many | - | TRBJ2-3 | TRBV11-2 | TGTGCCAGCAGCTCCCTAGGCGGGAGCACAGATACGCAGTATTTT | CASSSLGGSTDTQYF
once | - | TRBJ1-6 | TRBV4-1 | TGCGCCAGCAGCCAAGAGTTTAGGTCCTATAATTCACCCCTCCACTTT | CASSQEFRSYNSPLHF
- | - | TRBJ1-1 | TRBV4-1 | TGCGCCAGCAGCCAAGATTTGGCAGGCACTGAAGCTTTCTTT | CASSQDLAGTEAFF
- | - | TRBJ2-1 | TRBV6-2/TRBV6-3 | TGTGCCAGCAGTAATCGGGACATGTCCAATGAGCAGTTCTTC | CASSNRDMSNEQFF
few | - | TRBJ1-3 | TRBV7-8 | TGTGCCAGCAGCTTAGCGCATGAAGGCCGGACGCTCTCTGGAAACACCATATATTTT | CASSLAHEGRTLSGNTIYF
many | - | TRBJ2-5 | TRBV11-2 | TGTGCCAGCACCATAGGGGTCCTTAAAGAGACCCAGTACTTC | CASTIGVLKETQYF
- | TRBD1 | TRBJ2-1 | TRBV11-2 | TGTGCCAGCAGCCCCCCCGGGACAGTCCTTAATGAGCAGTTCTTC | CASSPPGTVLNEQFF
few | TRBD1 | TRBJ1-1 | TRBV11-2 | TGTGCCAGCAGCCTACAGGGGTCCGAAGCTTTCTTT | CASSLQGSEAFF
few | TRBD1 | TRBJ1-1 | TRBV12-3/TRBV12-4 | TGTGCCAGCGACAGGGTAGCGGGCACTGAAGCTTTCTTT | CASDRVAGTEAFF
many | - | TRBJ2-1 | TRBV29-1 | TGCAGCGTCCTCAGGCACAATGAGCAGTTCTTC | CSVLRHNEQFF
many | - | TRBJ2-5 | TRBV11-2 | TGTGCCAGCAGCTTAGTGGTAGCGCAAGAGACCCAGTACTTC | CASSLVVAQETQYF
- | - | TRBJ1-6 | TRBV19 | TGTGCCAGTAGTGCGGCAGACTCCTATAATTCACCCCTCCACTTT | CASSAADSYNSPLHF
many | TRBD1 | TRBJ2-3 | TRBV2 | TGTGCCACACACAGGGGTACAGATACGCAGTATTTT | CATHRGTDTQYF
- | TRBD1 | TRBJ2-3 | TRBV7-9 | TGTGCCAGCAGCTTACCACGGACAGGGAGAAGGACAGATACGCAGTATTTT | CASSLPRTGRRTDTQYF
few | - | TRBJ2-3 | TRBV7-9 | TGTGCCAGTGGAGGTGGTCCTGCAGATACGCAGTATTTT | CASGGGPADTQYF
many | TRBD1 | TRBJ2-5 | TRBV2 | TGTGCCAGCAGTGAGGGGGACAGGTACCAAGAGACCCAGTACTTC | CASSEGDRYQETQYF
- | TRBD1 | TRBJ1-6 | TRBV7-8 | TGTGCCAGCAGCTCCGAGACAGGGGCAACCTATAATTCACCCCTCCACTTT | CASSSETGATYNSPLHF
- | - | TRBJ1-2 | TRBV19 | TGTGCCAGTAGTATGGGAAGCCTCGGAGGGTATGGCTACACCTTC | CASSMGSLGGYGYTF
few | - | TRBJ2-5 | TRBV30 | TGTGCCTGGAGTACTACAGGGTCTGGGGAGACCCAGTACTTC | CAWSTTGSGETQYF
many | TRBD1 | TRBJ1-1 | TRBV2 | TGTGCCAGCAGCCCCCTGACAGGGGACACTGAAGCTTTCTTT | CASSPLTGDTEAFF